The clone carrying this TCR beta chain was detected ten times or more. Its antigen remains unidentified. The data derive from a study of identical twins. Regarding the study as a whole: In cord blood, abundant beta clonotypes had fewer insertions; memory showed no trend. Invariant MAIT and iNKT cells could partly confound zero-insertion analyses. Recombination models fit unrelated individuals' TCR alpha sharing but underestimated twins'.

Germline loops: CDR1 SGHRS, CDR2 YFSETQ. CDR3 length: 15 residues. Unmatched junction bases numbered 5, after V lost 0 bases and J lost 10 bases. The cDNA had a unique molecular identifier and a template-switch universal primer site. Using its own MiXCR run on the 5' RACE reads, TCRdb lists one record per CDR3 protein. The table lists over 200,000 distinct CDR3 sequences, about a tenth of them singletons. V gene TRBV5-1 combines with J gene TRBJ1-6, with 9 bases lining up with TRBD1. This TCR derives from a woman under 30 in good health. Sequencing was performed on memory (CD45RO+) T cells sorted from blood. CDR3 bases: TGCGCCAGCAGCTTGGCGGGACAGGGAAGATCACCCCTCCACTTT. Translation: CASSLAGQGRSPLHF.